These T cell receptor beta chains were read from a single sample in a study of T cells in Graves' hyperthyroidism and ophthalmopathy. A single record per CDR3 protein comes from TCRdb applying MiXCR to the multiplex PCR reads. The sample records 600,000 to 900,000 distinct CDR3 sequences, about 15% being singletons. Material: blood. These receptors all stem from a man aged 18 to 29 with Graves' hyperthyroidism. Each CDR3 is given without its conserved first and last residue. D genes are given only for firm matches.

d_gene: -; v_gene: TRBV11-2; j_gene: TRBJ2-1; CDR3aa: ASTWSQAYNEQF
d_gene: -; v_gene: TRBV4-1; j_gene: TRBJ2-7; CDR3aa: ASSQDGFRVGEQY
d_gene: -; v_gene: TRBV6-5; j_gene: TRBJ2-7; CDR3aa: ASSTRENAQY
d_gene: TRBD2; v_gene: TRBV29-1; j_gene: TRBJ2-1; CDR3aa: SATGLAGYNEQF
d_gene: TRBD2; v_gene: TRBV20-1; j_gene: TRBJ2-7; CDR3aa: SATAGLAGAEQY
d_gene: TRBD1; v_gene: TRBV6-1; j_gene: TRBJ2-7; CDR3aa: ASRAGTGKTYEQY
d_gene: -; v_gene: TRBV12-3/TRBV12-4; j_gene: TRBJ2-5; CDR3aa: ASSLLTGETQY
d_gene: TRBD1; v_gene: TRBV4-3; j_gene: TRBJ2-1; CDR3aa: ASSQGTGGPNEQF
d_gene: -; v_gene: TRBV7-3; j_gene: TRBJ2-1; CDR3aa: ASSLGSANEQF
d_gene: -; v_gene: TRBV24-1; j_gene: TRBJ2-1; CDR3aa: ATSDSWAMYNEQF
d_gene: TRBD2; v_gene: TRBV27; j_gene: TRBJ2-1; CDR3aa: ASSWGLAAPEQF
d_gene: TRBD2; v_gene: TRBV28; j_gene: TRBJ2-5; CDR3aa: ASSSGGREETQY
d_gene: -; v_gene: TRBV3-1; j_gene: TRBJ1-2; CDR3aa: ASSHNDRQRGGYT
d_gene: -; v_gene: TRBV20-1; j_gene: TRBJ2-1; CDR3aa: SARIGPVLF
d_gene: -; v_gene: TRBV19; j_gene: TRBJ1-2; CDR3aa: ASTRRPEGLYGYT
d_gene: TRBD2; v_gene: TRBV4-1; j_gene: TRBJ2-1; CDR3aa: ASSQDRREGRYNEQF
d_gene: TRBD1; v_gene: TRBV7-8; j_gene: TRBJ2-2; CDR3aa: ASSPAGTGLTGELF
d_gene: -; v_gene: TRBV10-2; j_gene: TRBJ1-5; CDR3aa: ASSEQSLNQPQH
d_gene: TRBD1; v_gene: TRBV19; j_gene: TRBJ1-6; CDR3aa: ASSITGDYNSPLH
d_gene: TRBD1; v_gene: TRBV18; j_gene: TRBJ1-3; CDR3aa: ASSSRTGTRSGNTIY
d_gene: -; v_gene: TRBV28; j_gene: TRBJ2-7; CDR3aa: ASRTVAGFSAYEQY
d_gene: TRBD2; v_gene: TRBV20-1; j_gene: TRBJ2-7; CDR3aa: SARVLQIPGGYYEQY
d_gene: -; v_gene: TRBV30; j_gene: TRBJ2-7; CDR3aa: AWMGHPLYEQY
d_gene: -; v_gene: TRBV9; j_gene: TRBJ2-1; CDR3aa: ASSVGYEQF